The 32 T cell receptor beta chains given below trace back to one sample, sequenced in a study of human T cells and chemical hapten exposure (dated by TCRdb to about 2021). The intended sense of this specimen's time point label: patch test 1, 2 weeks after DPC sensitization. The sample's treatment or condition label, decoded: therapeutic diphenylcyclopropenone sensitization with weekly scalp DPC. Preparation of the library involved RACE. For sequencing, a NextSeq 500 was employed. Through fastp at Q25 and MiXCR, TCRdb rebuilt clones from the public reads, retaining in-frame beta chains. Identical CDR3 protein sequences are pooled into one entry, listed with their most common genes and DNA. Across this sample there are roughly 180,000 distinct CDR3 sequences, with about 20% seen only once. Jointly, the top ten make up over 6.5% of the sample. The input for sequencing was whole blood, taken in connection with sensitization to the hapten diphenylcyclopropenone (DPC). These receptors all stem from a woman aged 45 to 65 with alopecia areata. Some clones in this sample may be carry-over from other donors' samples.

V gene TRBV9 combines with J gene TRBJ2-3; the D is unclear. The CDR3 runs to 14 residues. In germline, CDR1 is SGDLS, CDR2 YYNGEE. V was clipped by 0 bases and J by 5 bases, with 10 bases between them. The CDR3 protein is CASSVEGFRDTQYF. CDR3 nucleotides: TGTGCCAGCAGCGTAGAAGGATTTAGAGATACGCAGTATTTT.

This clonotype has a single count. The gene calls are TRBV19 and TRBJ2-2; no firm D call. V lost 7 bases to trimming and J lost 4 bases, with 7 bases between them. The CDR3 totals 12 residues. Germline loops: CDR1 LNHDA, CDR2 SQIVND (reference sequence). DNA for the CDR3: TGTGCCAGTATGCGGACCACCGGGGAGCTGTTTTTT. Translating gives CASMRTTGELFF.

This clonotype occurred a few times. The chain links TRBV20-1 to TRBJ1-1, with D possibly TRBD1 on 6 matching bases. Germline assignment: CDR1 DFQATT and CDR2 SNEGSKA (reference sequence). V was shortened by 4 bases and J by 0 bases, with 15 bases between the two germline ends. The CDR3 is made up of 15 amino acids. The CDR3 nucleotides are TGCAGTGCTAAAATCGTGGACAGAGTGAACACTGAAGCTTTCTTT. This gives the protein CSAKIVDRVNTEAFF.

The rearrangement links TRBV11-2 to TRBJ1-2; TRBD1 agrees at 7 bases. CDR3 length: 16 amino acids. V lost 5 bases to trimming and J lost 4 bases; unmatched junction nucleotides: 13. CDR1 is SGHAT and CDR2 is FQNNGV in the germline V gene. The CDR3 bases are TGTGCCAGCAGCCCAGAACAGGGGACCTCTGTCTATGGCTACACCTTC. Translating gives CASSPEQGTSVYGYTF. Complete variable domain (other parts from reference TRBV11-2 and TRBJ1-2): EAGVAQSPRYKIIEKRQSVAFWCNPISGHATLYWYQQILGQGPKLLIQFQNNGVVDDSQLPKDRFSAERLKGVDSTLKIQPAKLEDSAVYLCASSPEQGTSVYGYTFGSGTRLTVV.

This clonotype was found many times. The chain couples TRBV11-2 to TRBJ2-7; D might be TRBD2 (6 bases). Trimming pared 1 base from V and 3 bases from J, leaving 13 bases between. The germline gives CDR1 SGHAT, CDR2 FQNNGV. The CDR3 has 15 amino acids. The DNA of the CDR3 is TGTGCCAGCAGCTTAGGGTCCGGGAGCTACTACGAGCAGTACTTC. Its protein product is CASSLGSGSYYEQYF.

In this sample, this clonotype turned up a few times. The V and J genes are TRBV2 and TRBJ2-1; D assignment may be TRBD1 or TRBD2 (5 bases each). This CDR3 contains 11 residues. Trimming pared 6 bases from V and 9 bases from J, leaving 9 bases between. The germline V gene has CDR1 SNHLY and CDR2 FYNNEI. The CDR3 nucleotides read TGTGCCAGCAGGGTGGGACGTGAGCAGTTCTTC. Amino acid sequence: CASRVGREQFF.

This clonotype was observed a handful of times. V and J are TRBV4-2 and TRBJ1-6; TRBD1 agrees at 7 bases. The CDR3 length is 17 residues. Germline CDR1 is LGHNA and CDR2 is YNFKEQ. The junction had 12 bases not matched to a gene; V was cut back by 3 bases and J by 7 bases. CDR3 protein: CASSQFGGGQTNSPLHF. Here the CDR3 DNA reads TGTGCCAGCAGCCAGTTCGGGGGGGGACAGACAAATTCACCCCTCCACTTT.

The chain links TRBV6-5 to TRBJ1-1; D not resolved. The CDR3 has 15 residues. V was pared by 4 bases and J by 0 bases, with 12 bases between. Germline loops: CDR1 MNHEY, CDR2 SVGAGI. The CDR3 loop reads CASSFSRDMNTEAFF. The DNA of the CDR3 is TGTGCCAGCAGTTTCTCTCGGGATATGAACACTGAAGCTTTCTTT.

This clonotype came up a few times. The rearrangement links TRBV24-1 to TRBJ2-3; 8 nucleotides line up with TRBD2. This CDR3 region has 16 residues. The germline CDR1 and CDR2 sequences are KGHDR and SFDVKD. The ends lost 0 bases at V and 4 bases at J; junction bases unmatched: 5. The CDR3 protein is CATSDLRREGPDTQYF. The CDR3 coding sequence is TGTGCCACCAGTGATTTGCGACGGGAGGGCCCAGATACGCAGTATTTT.

In its sample, this clonotype was seen a few times. V gene TRBV7-2 combines with J gene TRBJ2-7; no reliable D call. Trimming cost V 5 bases and J 1 base, with 9 bases left between them. The germline V gene has CDR1 SGHTA and CDR2 FQGNSA. The CDR3 is 13 residues long. The CDR3 DNA sequence: TGTGCCAGCAGCACGCAACGGTCCTACGAGCAGTACTTC. Residues: CASSTQRSYEQYF.

The V and J genes are TRBV20-1 and TRBJ1-1; no reliable D call. Germline lookup yields CDR1 DFQATT and CDR2 SNEGSKA (reference sequence). V was trimmed by 4 bases and J by 0 bases, leaving 15 bases between them. CDR3 size: 15 residues. The CDR3, as DNA: TGCAGTGCTAAAGAATGGGCGGGAATGAACACTGAAGCTTTCTTT. The encoded protein is CSAKEWAGMNTEAFF.

The V call is TRBV5-1, the J call TRBJ2-7; no clear D gene. The CDR3 sequence is 12 residues long. In germline, CDR1 is SGHRS, CDR2 YFSETQ. The V and J ends lost 3 bases and 6 bases respectively, with 10 bases between them. In DNA, the CDR3 is TGCGCCAGCAGCTCGGACGTTGGCGAGCAGTACTTC. Protein sequence: CASSSDVGEQYF.

This clonotype was counted only a few times. The genes are TRBV7-6 and TRBJ2-1, with TRBD2 matching 7 bases. CDR3 length: 17 residues. Per the germline V gene, CDR1 is SGHVS and CDR2 is FNYEAQ. Trimming removed 2 bases from V and 4 bases from J; junction bases left unmatched: 11. The CDR3 loop reads CASSLRSGSGSYNEQFF. In nucleotides, the CDR3 is TGTGCCAGCAGCTTAAGGTCGGGTAGCGGGTCTTACAATGAGCAGTTCTTC.

This clonotype was seen only a few times. The rearrangement uses TRBV2 and TRBJ2-3, with 14 nucleotides matching TRBD2. V lost 6 bases and J lost 1; bases outside the gene matches: 9. CDR3 size: 18 residues. The germline gives CDR1 SNHLY, CDR2 FYNNEI. CDR3 loop: CASSLRTSGRFGTDTQYF. For the CDR3, the DNA is TGTGCCAGCAGCCTAAGGACTAGCGGGAGGTTCGGCACAGATACGCAGTATTTT.

The rearrangement links TRBV29-1 to TRBJ2-2, with D maybe TRBD2 (6 bases). The ends were cut back, 6 bases at V and 0 bases at J, with 17 bases in the middle. Looked up from germline, CDR1 is SQVTM and CDR2 is ANQGSEA. The length of the CDR3 is 16 residues. CDR3 DNA sequence: TGCAGCGTAAAAACGGGACTCTTGCCGAACACCGGGGAGCTGTTTTTT. This gives the protein CSVKTGLLPNTGELFF.

J is TRBJ2-7 and V is TRBV20-1; a weak D match, TRBD1 (5 bases). The germline V gene encodes CDR1 DFQATT and CDR2 SNEGSKA (reference sequence). The CDR3 loop spans 16 amino acids. Trimming removed 4 bases at V and 0 bases at J, with 19 bases between. The CDR3 loop is CSANVLGAAHSYEQYF. The CDR3 DNA reads TGCAGTGCTAACGTTCTTGGGGCAGCCCACTCCTACGAGCAGTACTTC.

This clonotype has more than one count but fewer than ten. CDR3: CSARAVRRVTDTQYF. CDR3 DNA sequence: TGCAGTGCTAGAGCGGTGAGGAGAGTCACAGATACGCAGTATTTT. V and J are TRBV20-1 and TRBJ2-3; D remains unclear. Trimming removed 1 base at V and 2 bases at J, with 13 bases between. This CDR3 is 15 amino acids long. Germline values: CDR1 DFQATT, CDR2 SNEGSKA (reference sequence).

CDR3 region: CAISEGLSSSYNEQFF. CDR3 coding DNA: TGTGCCATCAGTGAGGGACTGTCCTCCTCCTACAATGAGCAGTTCTTC. V and J are TRBV10-3 and TRBJ2-1; D possibly corresponds to TRBD2 (5 bases). The CDR3 has 16 amino acids. Germline V gene sequence: CDR1 ENHRY, CDR2 SYGVKD. The V end was cut by 2 bases, the J end by 0 bases, with 11 bases between.

The chain is built from TRBV28 and TRBJ1-1, with D perhaps matching TRBD1 (6 bases). This CDR3 is 15 amino acids long. Germline-derived CDR1 and CDR2 are MDHEN and SYDVKM. V was clipped by 5 bases and J by 4 bases, with 17 bases between them. In DNA form, the CDR3 reads TGTGCCAGCAGTACTCCGCTTACAGGGACCACTGAAGCTTTCTTT. It specifies CASSTPLTGTTEAFF.

The chain links TRBV12-3 or TRBV12-4 to TRBJ1-3, with TRBD1 identical over 8 bases. The CDR3 extends over 15 amino acids. Trimming took 8 bases from V and 4 from J; bases not matched to a gene: 10. The CDR3 coding sequence is TGTGCCAGCGGTGCCGACAGGGGCCCAGGAAACACCATATATTTT. Translation gives CASGADRGPGNTIYF.

V and J are TRBV6-1 and TRBJ2-7; D unresolved. This CDR3 has 14 amino acids. Germline loops: CDR1 MNHNS, CDR2 SASEGT. V gave up 0 bases and J gave up 4 bases, with 10 bases separating them. Written as DNA, the CDR3 is TGTGCCAGCAGTGAAGCGGTAGGTGGGTACGAGCAGTACTTC. It codes for CASSEAVGGYEQYF.

The V and J genes are TRBV3-1 and TRBJ2-5; unclear D gene. The CDR3 is 15 residues long. Germline lookup yields CDR1 LGHDT and CDR2 YNNKEL (reference sequence). V was clipped by 0 bases and J by 4 bases, with 12 bases between them. CDR3 nucleotide sequence: TGTGCCAGCAGCCAAGATCCCCTAGTCGGAGAGACCCAGTACTTC. Translating it yields CASSQDPLVGETQYF.

Only one count was recorded for this clonotype. This chain connects TRBV12-3 or TRBV12-4 to TRBJ2-1, with 12 bases matching TRBD2. CDR3 length: 17 residues. Trimming cost V 2 bases and J 6 bases; bases outside gene matches: 8. The CDR3 reads CASSLRLAGGPSNEQFF. The CDR3 DNA reads TGTGCCAGCAGTTTAAGGCTAGCGGGAGGGCCTAGCAATGAGCAGTTCTTC.

V gene TRBV5-1 combines with J gene TRBJ2-2; D gene ambiguous. The CDR3 is 14 residues long. Per germline, CDR1 SGHRS and CDR2 YFSETQ. V dropped 5 bases and J dropped 2 bases, with 10 bases sitting between them. CDR3: CASRKQHNTGELFF. In nucleotides, the CDR3 is TGCGCCAGCAGGAAACAACACAACACCGGGGAGCTGTTTTTT.

This clonotype has only a few counts. The chain recombines TRBV7-2 with TRBJ1-5; a possible D gene is TRBD1 (6 bases). Looked up from germline, CDR1 is SGHTA and CDR2 is FQGNSA. V lost 5 bases to trimming and J lost 7 bases, with 12 bases between them. The CDR3 has 13 amino acids. Written as DNA, the CDR3 is TGTGCCAGCAGCCCCAGGGGAGAGCAGCCCCAGCATTTT. Protein: CASSPRGEQPQHF.

The V call is TRBV5-1, the J call TRBJ2-7, with TRBD1 matching 10 bases. The CDR3 runs to 14 residues. J was trimmed by 7 bases and V by 2 bases; bases with no gene match: 6. Germline V gene data show CDR1 as SGHRS and CDR2 as YFSETQ. The CDR3 DNA follows: TGCGCCAGCAGCTTCGACAGGGGGCTGAGTGAGCAGTACTTC. Translation gives CASSFDRGLSEQYF.

This clonotype was seen more than once but under ten times. V is TRBV6-4 and J is TRBJ2-1; 12 bases line up with TRBD2. Germline CDR1 reads MRHNA; CDR2 reads SNTAGT. Losses at the gene ends were 4 bases for V and 6 bases for J; bases not matched to a gene: 4. This CDR3 comprises 15 residues. CDR3 residues: CASSGLAGAGNEQFF. In DNA, the CDR3 is TGTGCCAGCAGTGGACTAGCGGGAGCCGGCAATGAGCAGTTCTTC.

The J gene is TRBJ1-2, the V gene TRBV5-6; D is unclear. Germline V lookup: CDR1 SGHDT, CDR2 YYEEEE. Trimming shortened V by 3 bases and J by 3 bases, and 18 bases separated the two germline ends. The CDR3 is 16 amino acids. The CDR3 loop is CASSSLGRPADYGYTF. The CDR3 nucleotides are TGTGCCAGCAGCTCGCTTGGACGGCCCGCCGACTATGGCTACACCTTC.

To note about this clonotype: Mismatch with germline at one junction end may stem from a read error. The chain recombines TRBV6-1 with TRBJ2-7; D call uncertain. CDR1 and CDR2 from the germline V gene are MNHNS and SASEGT. The CDR3 spans 13 residues. Written as DNA, the CDR3 is TGTGCCAGCAGTGAAGCACCGGGCTCCCCCTCCTTCTTC. Amino acid sequence: CASSEAPGSPSFF.

CDR3 residues: CASSPDRVLKNEQYF. The CDR3 coding sequence is TGTGCCAGCAGCCCGGACAGGGTCTTGAAGAACGAGCAGTACTTC. This rearrangement joins TRBV5-6 to TRBJ2-7, with 8 bases aligning to TRBD1. V was pared by 4 bases and J by 5 bases, with 11 bases of the junction left unmatched. Per the germline V gene, CDR1 is SGHDT and CDR2 is YYEEEE. The CDR3 loop spans 15 amino acids.

In this sample, this clonotype turned up a few times. V gene TRBV18 combines with J gene TRBJ2-7, with D perhaps being TRBD1 or TRBD2 (5 bases each). V gave up 3 bases and J gave up 2 bases, with 17 bases separating them. The CDR3 has 16 amino acids. Germline values: CDR1 KGHSH, CDR2 LQKENI. The DNA of the CDR3 is TGTGCCAGCTCACCCCGACCTGGGACGGTACCCTACGAGCAGTACTTC. This codes for CASSPRPGTVPYEQYF.

CDR3 sequence (DNA): TGTGCCAGCAGTTTTGGGGGGGGACAGGGGATCTATGGCTACACCTTC. Translation gives CASSFGGGQGIYGYTF. The rearrangement links TRBV12-3 or TRBV12-4 to TRBJ1-2; TRBD1 matches at 10 bases. The CDR3 runs to 16 residues. The trim removed 3 bases at V and 4 bases at J, leaving 8 bases unmatched.